A single sample gave rise to the 6 T cell receptor beta chains below, sequenced in a study of response to subunit inactivated influenza vaccine. TCRdb re-derived calls from the RT-PCR reads in MiXCR, one entry per CDR3 protein. The sample includes about 830,000 distinct CDR3 sequences, around 18% seen only once; the top ten take 11%. The input for sequencing was PBMCs from blood, taken 4 to 6 days after vaccination. The source is a man aged 50-60 years who received an inactivated influenza vaccine.

The chain employs TRBV6-1 and TRBJ1-5, with D maybe TRBD1 (5 bases). CDR3 size: 15 residues. V lost 3 bases and J 6 bases, leaving 15 bases between the germline ends. Germline V lookup: CDR1 MNHNS, CDR2 SASEGT. CDR3 sequence: CASSEGLMSSQPQHF. DNA of the CDR3: TGTGCCAGCAGTGAGGGACTGATGAGTAGTCAGCCCCAGCATTTT.

The sample holds a few counts of this clonotype. The chain uses TRBV20-1 and TRBJ1-5; D remains ambiguous. Per the germline V gene, CDR1 is DFQATT and CDR2 is SNEGSKA (reference sequence). V lost 6 bases and J lost 2, with 14 bases in between. This CDR3 spans 14 amino acids. The chain's CDR3 is CSASPRSGNQPQHF. DNA of the CDR3: TGCAGTGCCAGCCCCAGGAGTGGCAATCAGCCCCAGCATTTT.

Notes on this clonotype: One base away lies a much larger clone, so this may be a sequencing read error. CDR3 amino acids: CARSLERDTDTQYF. CDR3 nucleotide sequence: TGTGCCAGAAGTTTAGAGAGGGATACAGATACGCAGTATTTT. The chain recombines TRBV12-3 or TRBV12-4 with TRBJ2-3, with a weak D call TRBD2 (5 bases). This CDR3 contains 14 residues.

The chain carries TRBV20-1 and TRBJ2-7, with 8 bases identical to TRBD1. The V gene end was trimmed by 0 bases and the J gene end by 5 bases; junction bases not matched to a gene: 3. Per the germline V gene, CDR1 is DFQATT and CDR2 is SNEGSKA (reference sequence). The CDR3 has 13 residues. CDR3 in amino acids: CSARDRGRNEQYF. DNA for the CDR3: TGCAGTGCTAGAGACAGGGGGCGGAACGAGCAGTACTTC.

This clonotype was detected many times. One junction end disagrees with the germline gene, perhaps due to a read error. This sequence joins TRBV12-3 or TRBV12-4 and TRBJ2-7, with D possibly matching TRBD2 (5 bases). The CDR3 extends over 12 amino acids. The DNA for the CDR3 is TGCGCCAGCAGCTTGGGAGCAGGCGAGCAGTACTTC. Amino acids: CASSLGAGEQYF.

J is TRBJ2-7 and V is TRBV5-8; 11 bases are shared with TRBD2. The germline gives CDR1 SGHTS, CDR2 YDEGEE. The CDR3 totals 15 residues. The V and J ends lost 3 bases and 4 bases, in that order; junction bases with no gene match: 6. This chain's CDR3 is CASSWTLAGVYEQYF. The DNA for the CDR3 is TGTGCCAGCAGCTGGACACTAGCGGGAGTGTACGAGCAGTACTTC.